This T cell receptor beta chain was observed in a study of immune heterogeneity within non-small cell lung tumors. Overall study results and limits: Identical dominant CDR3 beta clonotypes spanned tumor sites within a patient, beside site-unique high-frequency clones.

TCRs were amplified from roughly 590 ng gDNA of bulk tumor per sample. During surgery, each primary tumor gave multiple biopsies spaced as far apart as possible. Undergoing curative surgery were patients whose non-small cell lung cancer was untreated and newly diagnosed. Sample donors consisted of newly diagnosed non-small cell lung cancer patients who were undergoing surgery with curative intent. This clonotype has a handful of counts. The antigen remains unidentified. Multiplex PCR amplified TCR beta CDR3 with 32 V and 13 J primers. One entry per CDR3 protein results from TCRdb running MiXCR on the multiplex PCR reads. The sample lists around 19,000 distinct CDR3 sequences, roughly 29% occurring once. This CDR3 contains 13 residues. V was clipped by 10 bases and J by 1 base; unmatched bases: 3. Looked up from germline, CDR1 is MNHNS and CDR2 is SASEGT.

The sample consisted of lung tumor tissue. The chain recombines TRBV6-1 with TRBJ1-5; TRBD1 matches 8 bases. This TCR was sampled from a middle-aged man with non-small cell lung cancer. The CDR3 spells CATAGGSNQPQHF. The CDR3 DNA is TGTGCCACAGCAGGGGGCAGCAATCAGCCCCAGCATTTT.